The clone carrying this T cell receptor beta chain was seen only a few times. Looked up from germline, CDR1 is DFQATT and CDR2 is SNEGSKA (reference sequence). V lost 5 bases and J lost 2; bases outside the gene matches: 8. The CDR3 contains 14 residues. Among ophthalmopathy patients, the Clinical Activity Score reached at least 3, the NOSPECS grade reached at least 4, and duration remained under 3 months. Patients with uncontrolled infections, other autoimmune diseases, pregnancy or lactation were excluded. This record comes from a study of T cells in Graves' hyperthyroidism and ophthalmopathy. Overall study context: Sampling of peripheral blood happened at initial diagnosis, prior to any treatment.

Amplification targeted TCR beta CDR3 regions from RNA transcripts. The TCR CDR3 was amplified in a first-round RT-PCR using the HTBI primer set. TCRdb re-called the multiplex PCR reads with MiXCR, one entry per CDR3 protein. The data show about 520,000 distinct CDR3 sequences, approximately 25% seen once. This receptor was obtained from a woman aged 25 to 39 with Graves' ophthalmopathy. The sequencing sample was made of blood. The rearrangement joins TRBV20-1 to TRBJ2-7, with 8 bases identical to TRBD2. The CDR3 is CSAVSGSLPYEQYF. In DNA, the CDR3 is TGCAGTGCTGTAAGCGGGAGTCTCCCCTACGAGCAGTACTTC.